The 9 T cell receptor beta chains below all came from one sample that was sequenced in a study of tumor-infiltrating lymphocytes in localized non-small cell lung cancer. Data came from immunoSEQ multiplex PCR; TCRdb stores just in-frame clones and leaves some out. Among just under 30,000 clones listed, 75% to 90% were seen once. Source material: lung tumor tissue. Receptors originate from a human donor with non-small cell lung cancer.

The chain has TRBV5-1 and TRBJ2-1; 8 bases agree with TRBD1. Germline V gene lookup returns CDR1 SGHRS and CDR2 YFSETQ. The CDR3 is made up of 15 amino acids. The trim removed 6 bases at V and 3 bases at J, leaving 8 bases unmatched. CDR3: CASTDGTGGYNEQFF. The DNA of the CDR3 is TGCGCCAGCACCGACGGGACAGGCGGCTACAATGAGCAGTTCTTC.

The chain employs TRBV29-1 and TRBJ2-1, with 9 bases matching TRBD2. J lost 5 bases, V lost 7 bases, and 6 bases had no gene match. This CDR3 spans 13 amino acids. From germline, CDR1 is SQVTM and CDR2 ANQGSEA. The CDR3: CSAGGRDDNEQFF. The CDR3 nucleotides are TGCAGCGCCGGCGGGAGGGACGACAATGAGCAGTTCTTC.

This clone was counted a few times. As DNA, the CDR3 is TGTGCCAGCAGCTTAGTTATAGGGTTAAATTCACCCCTCCACTTT. It codes for CASSLVIGLNSPLHF. This chain uses TRBV7-2 with TRBJ1-6, with D unresolved. The ends were cut back, 1 base at V and 7 bases at J, with 11 bases in the middle. There are 15 residues in the CDR3. In germline, CDR1 is SGHTA, CDR2 FQGNSA.

The rearrangement uses TRBV6-5 and TRBJ2-3, with D possibly called TRBD1 or TRBD2 (5 bases each). CDR3 size: 15 residues. The germline CDR1 and CDR2 sequences are MNHEY and SVGAGI. V lost 3 bases, J lost 7 bases, and 17 bases lay in between. As DNA, the CDR3 is TGTGCCAGCAGTTATGAGGGGAATCCCACGAATACGCAGTATTTT. Residues: CASSYEGNPTNTQYF.

The chain is built from TRBV6-9 and TRBJ2-7; the match to TRBD2 covers 14 bases. V was pared by 5 bases and J by 4 bases, with 4 bases of the junction left unmatched. The CDR3 is made up of 15 amino acids. The germline V gene has CDR1 MNHGY and CDR2 SVAAGI. The CDR3 DNA follows: TGTGCCAGCAGTCCCCGGACTAGCGGGGGGTACGAGCAGTACTTC. Its protein product is CASSPRTSGGYEQYF.

In DNA, the CDR3 is TGCGCCAGCAGCTACACTACACAGGGCTCTGGAAACACCATATATTTT. Its protein is CASSYTTQGSGNTIYF. The chain links TRBV5-1 to TRBJ1-3; D might be TRBD1 (6 bases). V was cut by 3 bases and J by 0 bases, with 13 bases left in between. Germline loops: CDR1 SGHRS, CDR2 YFSETQ. This CDR3 has 16 residues.

The CDR3 loop is CASSNTTGAEAFF. For the CDR3, the DNA is TGTGCCAGCAGTAACACGACAGGGGCTGAAGCTTTCTTT. The chain links TRBV27 to TRBJ1-1; 8 nucleotides align to TRBD1. V shed 5 bases, J shed 6 bases, and the junction held 5 bases outside the gene matches. Germline values: CDR1 MNHEY, CDR2 SMNVEV (reference sequence). This CDR3 has 13 amino acids.

V is TRBV29-1 and J is TRBJ1-2, with D possibly being TRBD1 (5 bases). Deletions cut 0 bases from V and 4 bases from J, with 15 bases between. In germline, CDR1 is SQVTM, CDR2 ANQGSEA. CDR3 length: 15 residues. The CDR3 bases are TGCAGCGTTGAAGACACCCGGGGGGGAAGCTATGGCTACACCTTC. Protein sequence: CSVEDTRGGSYGYTF. Full variable domain (missing parts from reference TRBV29-1 and TRBJ1-2): SAVISQKPSRDICQRGTSLTIQCQVDSQVTMMFWYRQQPGQSLTLIATANQGSEATYESGFVIDKFPISRPNLTFSTLTVSNMSPEDSSIYLCSVEDTRGGSYGYTFGSGTRLTVV.

This sequence joins TRBV27 and TRBJ1-2, with D hard to call. This CDR3 is 14 amino acids long. Germline V gives CDR1 MNHEY, CDR2 SMNVEV (reference sequence). Trimming cost V 3 bases and J 0 bases, with 8 bases left between them. Here the CDR3 DNA reads TGTGCCAGCAGTTTTCAGAGATCTAACTATGGCTACACCTTC. It encodes CASSFQRSNYGYTF.